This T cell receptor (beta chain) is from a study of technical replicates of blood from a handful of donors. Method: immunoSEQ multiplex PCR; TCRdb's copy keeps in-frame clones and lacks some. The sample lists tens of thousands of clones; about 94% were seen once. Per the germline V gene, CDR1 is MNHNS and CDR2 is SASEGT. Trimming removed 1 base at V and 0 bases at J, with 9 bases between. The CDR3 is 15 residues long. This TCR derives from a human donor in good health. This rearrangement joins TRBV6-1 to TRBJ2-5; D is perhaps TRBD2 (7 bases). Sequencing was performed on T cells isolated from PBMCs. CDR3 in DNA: TGTGCCAGCAGTGAAGGGGGGGGCTACCAAGAGACCCAGTACTTC. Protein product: CASSEGGGYQETQYF.